A single sample gave rise to the 9 T cell receptor beta chains below, sequenced in a study of chemoradiotherapy in HPV16-positive cancers. The assay was immunoSEQ multiplex PCR, and TCRdb's table has in-frame clones only and misses some. The data hold roughly 1,300 clones, with around 90% observed a single time. The specimen comprised tumor tissue, sampled from a patient who underwent chemoradiotherapy. The receptors originated from a human donor with HPV-associated anogenital cancer.

The CDR3 DNA reads TGTGCCAGCAGCCGACAGGCTTCGACCTATGGCTACACCTTC. As protein: CASSRQASTYGYTF. The chain is built from TRBV27 and TRBJ1-2, with D perhaps matching TRBD1 (6 bases). Germline assignment: CDR1 MNHEY and CDR2 SMNVEV (reference sequence). V was shortened by 6 bases and J by 4 bases, with 15 bases between the two germline ends. CDR3 size: 14 residues.

V and J are TRBV2 and TRBJ1-5, with a weak D call TRBD1 (6 bases). The germline V gene encodes CDR1 SNHLY and CDR2 FYNNEI. Trimming removed 1 base at V and 3 bases at J, with 10 bases between. The CDR3 covers 15 residues. The CDR3 protein is CASSEGQGYNQPQHF. The CDR3 bases are TGTGCCAGCAGTGAAGGTCAGGGGTACAATCAGCCCCAGCATTTT.

The chain has TRBV6-6 and TRBJ1-2; weak D call: TRBD1 (6 bases). Germline assignment: CDR1 MNHNY and CDR2 SVGAGI (reference sequence). This CDR3 contains 13 residues. Trimming removed 2 bases at V and 8 bases at J, with 12 bases between. The CDR3 nucleotides read TGTGCCAGCAGTTACCCAGGGGCTGGAGGCTACACCTTC. Translated: CASSYPGAGGYTF.

The CDR3 DNA sequence: TGTGCCAGCAGCCAGGGCGCTGAAGCTTTCTTT. This gives the protein CASSQGAEAFF. The V and J genes are TRBV4-2 and TRBJ1-1, with no clear D. CDR3 size: 11 residues. The ends were cut back, 3 bases at V and 6 bases at J, with 5 bases in the middle. Germline CDR1 is LGHNA and CDR2 is YNFKEQ.

Notes on this clone: Compared with germline, one end of the junction differs, possibly owing to a read error. The chain combines TRBV6-1 with TRBJ1-5, with a weak D call TRBD1 (5 bases). Germline CDR1 reads MNHNS; CDR2 reads SASEGT. This CDR3 is built from 13 residues. The CDR3 nucleotides are TGTGCCAGCGGTGAACCAGGGACCCAGCCCCAGCATTTT. Its protein product is CASGEPGTQPQHF.

The V gene is TRBV30, the J gene TRBJ2-7; D is unclear. The CDR3 spans 12 residues. Germline assignment: CDR1 GTSNPN and CDR2 SVGIG (reference sequence). The ends were cut back, 2 bases at V and 0 bases at J, with 5 bases in the middle. CDR3 bases: TGTGCCTGGAGTCCGCCCTCCTACGAGCAGTACTTC. It specifies CAWSPPSYEQYF.

The chain carries TRBV6-1 and TRBJ1-1, with 10 nucleotides matching TRBD1. CDR1 and CDR2 (germline): MNHNS, SASEGT. The J segment lost 4 bases and the V segment lost 5 bases, leaving 4 bases of the junction unmatched. The CDR3 is made up of 14 amino acids. CDR3: CASSSRDRGTEAFF. The CDR3 DNA reads TGTGCCAGCAGTAGCCGGGACAGGGGCACTGAAGCTTTCTTT.

The table lists this clone with a count of one. This chain joins TRBV9 and TRBJ2-1, with D perhaps matching TRBD1 (5 bases). The CDR3 runs 14 residues. The V gene's germline CDR1 is SGDLS and CDR2 YYNGEE. Trimming cost V 6 bases and J 8 bases, with 18 bases left between them. This CDR3 reads CASNSGHHLDEQFF. In DNA form, the CDR3 reads TGTGCCAGCAATTCAGGACACCACCTCGATGAGCAGTTCTTC.

The V gene is TRBV5-3, the J gene TRBJ1-1; D unclear. TRBV5-3 is sorted into the ORF group, with uncertain function. V lost 5 bases to trimming and J lost 0 bases, with 17 bases between them. CDR3 length equals 16 residues. Here the CDR3 DNA reads TGTGCCAGAAGACTAGACGCCCCCAATATGAACACTGAAGCTTTCTTT. It codes for CARRLDAPNMNTEAFF.